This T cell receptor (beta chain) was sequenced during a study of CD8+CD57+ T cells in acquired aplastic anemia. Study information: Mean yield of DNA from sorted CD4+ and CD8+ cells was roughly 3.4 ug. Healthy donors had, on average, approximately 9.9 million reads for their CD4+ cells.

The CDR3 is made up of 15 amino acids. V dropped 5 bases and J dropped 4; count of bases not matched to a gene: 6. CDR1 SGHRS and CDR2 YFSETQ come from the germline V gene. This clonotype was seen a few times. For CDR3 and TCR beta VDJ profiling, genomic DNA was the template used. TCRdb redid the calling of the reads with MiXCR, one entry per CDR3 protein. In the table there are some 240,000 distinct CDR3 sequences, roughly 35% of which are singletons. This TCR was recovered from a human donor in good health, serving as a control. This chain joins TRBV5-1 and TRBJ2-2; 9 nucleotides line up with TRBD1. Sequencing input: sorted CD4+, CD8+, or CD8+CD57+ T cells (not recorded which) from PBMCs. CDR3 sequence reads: CASRQGTGSTGELFF. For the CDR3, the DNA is TGCGCCAGCAGACAAGGGACAGGGAGCACCGGGGAGCTGTTTTTT. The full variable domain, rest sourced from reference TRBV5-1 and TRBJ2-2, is KAGVTQTPRYLIKTRGQQVTLSCSPISGHRSVSWYQQTPGQGLQFLFEYFSETQRNKGNFPGRFSGRQFSNSRSEMNVSTLELGDSALYLCASRQGTGSTGELFFGEGSRLTVL.